This is a list of T cell receptor beta chains from one sample in a study of blood T cell repertoires in COVID-19. TCRdb's copy holds only in-frame clones and misses some; the assay was immunoSEQ multiplex PCR. The sample records 10,000 to 11,000 clones, 70% to 90% being singletons. The specimen sequenced was peripheral blood. The receptors originated from a man aged 25-40 years with active or convalescent COVID-19. The CDR3 runs from the conserved cysteine through the conserved F or W. Each record gives: V gene, J gene, clone size, D gene, CDR3 protein, CDR3 DNA. D genes are given only for firm matches. The size entry is marked missing in some rows and otherwise reads once, few, many or a size class.

>TRBV20-1|TRBJ2-1|.|.
CSARSDEQFF
TGCAGTGCTAGATCCGATGAGCAGTTCTTC
>TRBV10-3|TRBJ1-2|.|.
CAISETTVANYGYTF
TGTGCCATCAGTGAGACCACCGTAGCTAACTATGGCTACACCTTC
>TRBV4-1|TRBJ2-2|.|TRBD1
CASSSGTGNTGELFF
TGCGCCAGCAGCTCCGGGACAGGGAACACCGGGGAGCTGTTTTTT
>TRBV29-1|TRBJ2-1|few|TRBD2
CSFSQFGTSGVSNEQFF
TGCAGCTTCTCCCAGTTCGGGACTAGCGGGGTCAGCAATGAGCAGTTCTTC
>TRBV5-1|TRBJ2-7|.|.
CASSLASGYTYEQYF
TGCGCCAGCAGCTTGGCCTCGGGGTACACCTACGAGCAGTACTTC
>TRBV18|TRBJ2-5|.|TRBD2
CASSPILLAAQETQYF
TGTGCCAGCTCACCGATTTTACTAGCGGCCCAAGAGACCCAGTACTTC
>TRBV11-2|TRBJ2-7|.|.
CASSSLDRTYEQYF
TGTGCCAGCAGCTCCCTAGACAGAACCTACGAGCAGTACTTC
>TRBV5-1|TRBJ1-2|once|.
CASSLVQGGGYTF
TGCGCCAGCAGCTTGGTACAGGGTGGAGGCTACACCTTC
>TRBV18|TRBJ1-1|few|.
CASSPRENTEAFF
TGTGCCAGCTCACCAAGAGAGAACACTGAAGCTTTCTTT
>TRBV10-2|TRBJ2-5|.|TRBD1
CASGPGQAQETQYF
TGCGCCAGCGGACCGGGACAGGCCCAAGAGACCCAGTACTTC
>TRBV3-1/TRBV3-2|TRBJ1-6|.|TRBD1
CASSQQGVIGSPLHF
TGTGCCAGCAGCCAACAGGGGGTCATTGGTTCACCCCTCCACTTT
>TRBV7-2|TRBJ1-1|.|.
CASTHGQFGNTEAFF
TGTGCCAGCACCCACGGACAGTTCGGGAACACTGAAGCTTTCTTT
>TRBV15|TRBJ1-1|.|.
CATSRDRDSFEAFF
TGTGCCACCAGCAGAGACAGAGACAGCTTTGAAGCTTTCTTT
>TRBV11-2|TRBJ2-3|.|.
CASSRAPTDTQYF
TGTGCCAGCAGCCGAGCCCCCACAGATACGCAGTATTTT
>TRBV4-1|TRBJ2-5|.|TRBD2
CASSEGLAGGPRETQYF
TGCGCCAGCAGCGAGGGACTAGCGGGGGGGCCCAGAGAGACCCAGTACTTC
>TRBV7-2|TRBJ2-5|.|.
CASSPQRGSRETQYF
TGTGCCAGCAGCCCTCAACGGGGGTCCCGGGAGACCCAGTACTTC
>TRBV4-1|TRBJ2-3|.|.
CASSPAGDWLTDTQYF
TGCGCCAGCAGCCCCGCTGGGGACTGGCTCACAGATACGCAGTATTTT
>TRBV5-6|TRBJ2-3|once|.
CASSFGGTGTQYF
TGTGCCAGCAGCTTTGGGGGCACAGGAACGCAGTATTTT
>TRBV4-1|TRBJ1-6|once|.
CASSHSYSSYNSPLHF
TGCGCCAGCAGCCACAGTTACAGCTCCTATAATTCACCCCTCCACTTT
>TRBV3-1/TRBV3-2|TRBJ2-3|.|.
CASGDFEADTQYF
TGTGCCAGCGGGGACTTTGAGGCAGATACGCAGTATTTT
>TRBV18|TRBJ2-3|.|TRBD1
CASSPVRGITDTQYF
TGTGCCAGCTCACCGGTCAGGGGGATTACAGATACGCAGTATTTT
>TRBV7-9|TRBJ1-2|.|.
CASSLGGYGYTF
TGTGCCAGCAGCTTAGGAGGGTATGGCTACACCTTC
>TRBV5-1|TRBJ2-2|.|.
CASSLDLGGNTGELFF
TGCGCCAGCAGCTTGGATTTGGGAGGAAACACCGGGGAGCTGTTTTTT
>TRBV2|TRBJ2-5|once|.
CASRPLGGWTQYF
TGTGCCAGCAGGCCGCTTGGAGGCTGGACCCAGTACTTC
>TRBV6-1|TRBJ2-5|.|TRBD2
CASSDPRLAGGRETQYF
TGTGCCAGCAGTGACCCGCGACTAGCGGGGGGGAGGGAGACCCAGTACTTC
>TRBV7-8|TRBJ2-5|.|TRBD1
CASSLVGQGGGETQYF
TGTGCCAGCAGCTTAGTGGGACAGGGGGGCGGAGAGACCCAGTACTTC
>TRBV11-2|TRBJ1-2|.|TRBD1
CASSLAGQGSFYGYTF
TGTGCCAGCAGCTTAGCCGGACAGGGAAGTTTCTATGGCTACACCTTC
>TRBV2|TRBJ2-1|.|.
CASSELARSWFF
TGTGCCAGCAGTGAACTAGCTCGCTCCTGGTTCTTC
>TRBV19|TRBJ1-4|.|.
CASTLGRRSNEKLFF
TGTGCCAGTACCCTCGGAAGGCGGTCTAATGAAAAACTGTTTTTT
>TRBV7-2|TRBJ2-1|.|TRBD1
CASSLATGGWNEQFF
TGTGCCAGCAGCTTAGCGACAGGGGGATGGAATGAGCAGTTCTTC
>TRBV4-2|TRBJ2-7|.|TRBD1
CASSQDPQGGLEQYF
TGTGCCAGCAGCCAAGATCCACAGGGGGGCCTCGAGCAGTACTTC